Below, 32 T cell receptor beta chains from the same sample are listed, as sequenced in a study of response to subunit inactivated influenza vaccine. TCRdb re-called the RT-PCR reads with MiXCR, one entry per CDR3 protein. Among hundreds of thousands of distinct CDR3 sequences, 6.5% to 8% were seen once, and the ten largest hold 10% to 15%. Sequenced material: PBMCs from blood, taken around 25 months after vaccination. These receptors were taken from a man between 45 and 75 years old who received an inactivated influenza vaccine.

In its sample, this clonotype was seen many times. The chain combines TRBV24-1 with TRBJ2-1; 13 bases are a match to TRBD2. After removal of 5 bases from V and 0 bases from J, the junction contained 18 bases not matched to a gene. This CDR3 spans 22 amino acids. Germline V lookup: CDR1 KGHDR, CDR2 SFDVKD. The CDR3 DNA follows: TGTGCCACCAGTGGCCCCTTAACTAGCGGGGGGGAGTCTATGAGCTCCTACAATGAGCAGTTCTTC. Protein product: CATSGPLTSGGESMSSYNEQFF.

This clonotype was recorded a few times. The chain is built from TRBV12-3 or TRBV12-4 and TRBJ2-1; 14 nucleotides match TRBD2. The V gene end was trimmed by 6 bases and the J gene end by 0 bases; junction bases not matched to a gene: 1. There are 16 residues in the CDR3. The CDR3 coding sequence is TGTGCCAGCAGGGGACTAGCGGGGGTCTCCTACAATGAGCAGTTCTTC. This codes for CASRGLAGVSYNEQFF.

This clonotype was found many times. The V call is TRBV5-1, the J call TRBJ2-5, with no clear D. The V gene's germline CDR1 is SGHRS and CDR2 YFSETQ. CDR3 length equals 11 residues. Trimming took off 4 bases at V and 0 bases at J, with 1 base between the two ends. The CDR3 reads CASSNQETQYF. CDR3 nucleotides: TGCGCCAGCAGCAACCAAGAGACCCAGTACTTC. The whole variable domain, remainder taken from reference TRBV5-1 and TRBJ2-5, is KAGVTQTPRYLIKTRGQQVTLSCSPISGHRSVSWYQQTPGQGLQFLFEYFSETQRNKGNFPGRFSGRQFSNSRSEMNVSTLELGDSALYLCASSNQETQYFGPGTRLLVL.

This clonotype was observed a few times. This chain's CDR3 is CSASMRGWVDTQYF. CDR3 sequence (DNA): TGCAGTGCTAGTATGAGGGGATGGGTAGATACGCAGTATTTT. The gene calls are TRBV20-1 and TRBJ2-3; TRBD1 or TRBD2 may be the D gene (5 bases each). The CDR3 runs to 14 residues. The germline CDR1 and CDR2 sequences are DFQATT and SNEGSKA (reference sequence). Trimming removed 3 bases at V and 5 bases at J, with 15 bases between.

The rearrangement links TRBV9 to TRBJ1-1, with 7 bases lining up with TRBD1. The V gene's germline CDR1 is SGDLS and CDR2 YYNGEE. With V trimmed by 3 bases and J by 4 bases, 12 bases remained unmatched. The CDR3 covers 16 residues. The CDR3 is CASSASGGPRGTEAFF. The CDR3 coding sequence is TGTGCCAGCAGCGCGTCAGGGGGGCCAAGAGGCACTGAAGCTTTCTTT.

This clonotype was counted at least ten times. The chain combines TRBV20-1 with TRBJ2-1; the match to TRBD2 covers 11 bases. This CDR3 is built from 14 residues. V was pared by 5 bases and J by 6 bases, with 6 bases of the junction left unmatched. Germline assignment: CDR1 DFQATT and CDR2 SNEGSKA (reference sequence). The CDR3 nucleotides read TGCAGTGCTCCAGGGACTAGCGGCATCAATGAGCAGTTCTTC. Translation: CSAPGTSGINEQFF.

The chain combines TRBV29-1 with TRBJ2-2; a possible D gene is TRBD1 (5 bases). Germline lookup yields CDR1 SQVTM and CDR2 ANQGSEA. The CDR3 contains 16 residues. Trimming removed 2 bases from V and 2 bases from J, with 15 bases in between. CDR3 residues: CSVEKRKQGNTGELFF. The CDR3 DNA sequence: TGCAGCGTTGAAAAGCGCAAGCAGGGCAACACCGGGGAGCTGTTTTTT.

The gene calls are TRBV28 and TRBJ1-1, with D possibly TRBD1 on 6 matching bases. This CDR3 region has 12 residues. The V end lost 3 bases, the J end lost 11 bases, and 13 bases lay between the germline ends. Per the germline V gene, CDR1 is MDHEN and CDR2 is SYDVKM. CDR3 nucleotides: TGTGCCAGCAGTTTGTATCAGGGGAGGGCTTTCTTT. Residues: CASSLYQGRAFF.

The V call is TRBV29-1, the J call TRBJ1-1; D is ambiguous. V dropped 7 bases and J dropped 0 bases, with 6 bases sitting between them. The CDR3 is 11 amino acids. CDR1 is SQVTM and CDR2 is ANQGSEA in the germline V gene. The CDR3 reads CSGVLNTEAFF. As DNA, the CDR3 is TGCAGCGGGGTCCTGAACACTGAAGCTTTCTTT.

This clonotype occurred many times. The chain recombines TRBV10-2 with TRBJ2-7, with a weak D call TRBD1 (6 bases). The CDR3 totals 14 residues. Germline assignment: CDR1 WSHSY and CDR2 SAAADI. V lost 6 bases, J lost 4 bases, and 16 bases lay in between. As DNA, the CDR3 is TGCGCCAGCAGGAACAGGGAAGGCGCGTACGAGCAGTACTTC. Its translation: CASRNREGAYEQYF.

At least ten counts were recorded for this clonotype. This chain connects TRBV28 to TRBJ1-1, with D uncertain. Germline CDR1 MDHEN, CDR2 SYDVKM. V was clipped by 3 bases and J by 4 bases, with 9 bases between them. The CDR3 has 13 amino acids. The chain's CDR3 is CASSFSWSTEAFF. Here the CDR3 DNA reads TGTGCCAGCAGTTTTTCGTGGAGCACTGAAGCTTTCTTT.

This clonotype was counted only a few times. The chain combines TRBV12-3 or TRBV12-4 with TRBJ1-2, with D perhaps TRBD1 (5 bases). With 3 bases removed from V and 5 bases from J, the gap between germline ends came to 10 bases. This CDR3 has 13 amino acids. CDR3 in DNA: TGTGCCAGCAGTTTTGACAGTAGATATGGCTACACCTTC. It is translated as CASSFDSRYGYTF.

The chain recombines TRBV20-1 with TRBJ2-7; D gene ambiguous. The germline gives CDR1 DFQATT, CDR2 SNEGSKA (reference sequence). V was shortened by 0 bases and J by 0 bases, with 6 bases between the two germline ends. This CDR3 has 13 amino acids. CDR3 nucleotide sequence: TGCAGTGCTAGAGATATGGCCTCCTACGAGCAGTACTTC. Protein product: CSARDMASYEQYF.

This clonotype was detected many times. V gene TRBV5-1 combines with J gene TRBJ2-7, with 8 bases fitting TRBD1. V was pared by 7 bases and J by 1 base, with 4 bases of the junction left unmatched. Germline loops: CDR1 SGHRS, CDR2 YFSETQ. CDR3 size: 13 residues. CDR3 DNA sequence: TGCGCCAGCGCGGACAGGGAGTCCTACGAGCAGTACTTC. The encoded protein is CASADRESYEQYF.

This clonotype came up many times. This chain links TRBV20-1 with TRBJ2-7; 9 nucleotides line up with TRBD2. This CDR3 is built from 13 residues. V was pared by 0 bases and J by 12 bases, with 9 bases of the junction left unmatched. Looked up from germline, CDR1 is DFQATT and CDR2 is SNEGSKA (reference sequence). CDR3 in amino acids: CSARDGVAGEGYF. The CDR3 DNA is TGCAGTGCTAGAGATGGAGTAGCGGGAGAAGGGTACTTC.

This clonotype was picked up many times. The chain has TRBV5-1 and TRBJ2-5; weak D call: TRBD1 (6 bases). Germline V lookup: CDR1 SGHRS, CDR2 YFSETQ. The CDR3 consists of 14 residues. The V and J ends lost 5 bases and 1 base respectively, with 12 bases between them. The CDR3: CASRRGQSQETQYF. CDR3 bases: TGCGCCAGCAGGCGAGGACAGTCCCAAGAGACCCAGTACTTC.

This clonotype has at least ten counts. The V gene is TRBV12-3 or TRBV12-4, the J gene TRBJ2-1; the match to TRBD2 covers 7 bases. The CDR3 runs 13 residues. The trim removed 6 bases at V and 3 bases at J, leaving 2 bases unmatched. Here the CDR3 DNA reads TGTGCCAGCAGCTCGGGGGGCTACAATGAGCAGTTCTTC. Encoded protein: CASSSGGYNEQFF.

This clonotype appeared many times. The rearrangement uses TRBV18 and TRBJ1-4; TRBD1 matches 7 bases. J gave up 6 bases and V 1 base, and 5 bases lay outside the gene matches. The CDR3 totals 15 residues. CDR1 is KGHSH, CDR2 LQKENI, per germline. Written as DNA, the CDR3 is TGTGCCAGCTCACCACGACAGGGTGAACATGAAAAACTGTTTTTT. Translation: CASSPRQGEHEKLFF. The full variable domain, in which reference TRBV18 and TRBJ1-4 provide the parts outside the CDR3, is NAGVMQNPRHLVRRRGQEARLRCSPMKGHSHVYWYRQLPEEGLKFMVYLQKENIIDESGMPKERFSAEFPKEGPSILRIQQVVRGDSAAYFCASSPRQGEHEKLFFGSGTQLSVL.

The chain employs TRBV15 and TRBJ2-5, with a tentative D call TRBD2 (6 bases). Between the trimmed V and J ends, which lost 1 base and 5 bases, there was a span of 14 bases. CDR1 and CDR2 (germline): LNHNV, YYDKDF (reference sequence). The CDR3 runs 15 residues. CDR3 DNA: TGTGCCACCAGCAGAGGCGGAGGGGATCTCGAGACCCAGTACTTC. Encoded protein: CATSRGGGDLETQYF.

A note on this clonotype: One base away lies a much larger clone, so this may be a sequencing read error. The chain links TRBV12-3 or TRBV12-4 to TRBJ2-1, with 9 bases matching TRBD1. The CDR3 has 16 amino acids. CDR3 nucleotide sequence: TGTGCCATCAGTTTAGTGGGACAGGGCCTCAACAATGAGCAGTTCTTC. Protein sequence: CAISLVGQGLNNEQFF.

This clonotype was counted many times. The V call is TRBV18, the J call TRBJ2-3; D not resolved. There are 12 residues in the CDR3. Trimming left V 1 base short and J 7 bases short, with 6 bases between. Germline values: CDR1 KGHSH, CDR2 LQKENI. CDR3 DNA sequence: TGTGCCAGCTCACCACTAGCTAATACGCAGTATTTT. Translation gives CASSPLANTQYF.

The chain carries TRBV20-1 and TRBJ2-1; 7 nucleotides agree with TRBD1. The CDR3 totals 13 residues. Trimming at V came to 3 bases and at J to 7 bases, leaving 6 bases not matched to a gene. CDR1 is DFQATT, CDR2 SNEGSKA, per germline (reference sequence). CDR3 sequence reads: CSASTGVKNEQFF. CDR3 DNA: TGCAGTGCTAGTACAGGGGTTAAAAATGAGCAGTTCTTC.

This clonotype was seen many times. The V gene is TRBV14, the J gene TRBJ1-1; no definite D call. Trimming removed 0 bases at V and 5 bases at J, with 7 bases between. CDR1 and CDR2 from the germline V gene are SGHDN and FVKESK. The CDR3 is made up of 13 amino acids. As DNA, the CDR3 is TGTGCCAGCAGCCAAGAATGGAGGACTGAAGCTTTCTTT. Amino acids: CASSQEWRTEAFF.

CDR3 residues: CASSLFRGAYEQYF. CDR3 DNA sequence: TGTGCCAGCAGTTTATTCCGGGGAGCATACGAGCAGTACTTC. This chain uses TRBV12-3 or TRBV12-4 with TRBJ2-7, with TRBD2 as a possible D gene (5 bases). Trimming cost V 2 bases and J 4 bases, with 12 bases left between them. This CDR3 region has 14 residues.

This clonotype occurred a few times. This chain connects TRBV29-1 to TRBJ2-1; 8 bases match TRBD2. Germline V lookup: CDR1 SQVTM, CDR2 ANQGSEA. This CDR3 has 14 residues. V lost 4 bases and J lost 3; bases outside the gene matches: 5. The CDR3 region has the DNA TGCAGCGTTGCGCCAGCGGGGGTCTACAATGAGCAGTTCTTC. It is translated as CSVAPAGVYNEQFF.

This clonotype was recorded a few times. The gene calls are TRBV10-3 and TRBJ1-2; TRBD1 matches at 7 bases. Trimming cost V 3 bases and J 10 bases; bases outside gene matches: 2. CDR3 length equals 11 residues. Germline loops: CDR1 ENHRY, CDR2 SYGVKD. CDR3: CAISEGTAYTF. CDR3 nucleotides: TGTGCCATCAGTGAAGGGACAGCCTACACCTTC.

There are many counts of this clonotype. The CDR3 DNA reads TGTGCCAGCAGCAATAGATTGGGGGAAGAGACCCAGTACTTC. Translating gives CASSNRLGEETQYF. The chain links TRBV7-9 to TRBJ2-5; D might be TRBD1 or TRBD2, each matching 5 bases. Germline-derived CDR1 and CDR2 are SEHNR and FQNEAQ (reference sequence). This CDR3 has 14 amino acids. V was shortened by 5 bases and J by 3 bases, with 13 bases between the two germline ends.

V is TRBV10-2 and J is TRBJ2-1; D is uncertain. This CDR3 is built from 15 residues. CDR1 is WSHSY and CDR2 is SAAADI in the germline V gene. The V end was cut by 2 bases, the J end by 3 bases, with 11 bases between. CDR3 sequence (DNA): TGCGCCAGCAGTGAGATTGGGCACCGCTACAATGAGCAGTTCTTC. It is translated as CASSEIGHRYNEQFF.

In this sample, this clonotype turned up a few times. V gene TRBV9 combines with J gene TRBJ2-7, with D perhaps given as TRBD1 or TRBD2 (5 bases each). V was shortened by 0 bases and J by 5 bases, with 12 bases between the two germline ends. CDR1 is SGDLS, CDR2 YYNGEE, per germline. This CDR3 region has 14 residues. CDR3 in DNA: TGTGCCAGCAGCGTAGTTAAGGGACGGGACGAGCAGTACTTC. Translating it yields CASSVVKGRDEQYF.

The chain carries TRBV4-3 and TRBJ1-6; 8 positions match TRBD1. Germline CDR1 reads LGHNA; CDR2 reads YSLEER. The CDR3 is 15 amino acids. V was pared by 0 bases and J by 7 bases, with 2 bases of the junction left unmatched. CDR3 DNA sequence: TGCGCCAGCAGCCAAGAGGACAGGGACAATTCACCCCTCCACTTT. It encodes CASSQEDRDNSPLHF.

This sequence joins TRBV3-1 and TRBJ1-4; D uncertain. The CDR3 is made up of 15 amino acids. V shed 4 bases and J shed 8 bases, with 17 bases lying between them. Germline CDR1 reads LGHDT; CDR2 reads YNNKEL (reference sequence). The DNA of the CDR3 is TGTGCCAGCAGCCCCTATGGGGTAAGCGGGGAAAAACTGTTTTTT. As protein: CASSPYGVSGEKLFF.

There are many counts of this clonotype. This CDR3 is CATTPGGWTDTQYF. The CDR3 bases are TGTGCCACCACCCCCGGGGGATGGACAGATACGCAGTATTTT. The gene calls are TRBV24-1 and TRBJ2-3; possible D gene TRBD2, 6 bases. V lost 8 bases, J lost 3 bases, and 14 bases lay in between. The CDR3 has 14 residues. Germline lookup yields CDR1 KGHDR and CDR2 SFDVKD.